This T cell receptor beta chain appears in the sequencing data of a study of T cell responses to AZD1222 COVID-19 vaccine. TCRdb's table, derived via immunoSEQ multiplex PCR, lists solely in-frame clones and lacks some. The sample has 150,000 or so clones, about 90% seen once. Whole-study results and caveats: Spike-wide coverage was observed for vaccine-associated CD4 TCRs, with dominant responses at 160-218 and 743-854. Repertoires were obtained solely post-peak T cell response. With two AZD1222 doses given, Spike-specific TCR breadth and depth both rose. The donor cohort was predominantly white British with a female majority, and clonal diversity may have been underestimated.

In the case of this clone: Its antigen is not known.

Germline-derived CDR1 and CDR2 are SGHTA and FQGNSA. The J segment lost 6 bases and the V segment lost 4 bases, leaving 11 bases of the junction unmatched. The CDR3 totals 16 residues. This chain joins TRBV7-2 and TRBJ2-1; TRBD2 agrees at 8 bases. This material consisted of peripheral blood, taken on day 0 of AZD1222 vaccination. This clonotype was obtained from an adult in good health. The CDR3 reads CASSSRTGRAGNEQFF. CDR3 coding DNA: TGTGCCAGCAGCTCCCGTACCGGGAGGGCGGGCAATGAGCAGTTCTTC.